These 24 T cell receptor beta chains came from one sample sequenced in a study of blood T cell repertoires in COVID-19 (dated by TCRdb to 2019 to 2021). The library was built by means of the immunoSEQ multiplex PCR assay. In TCRdb, the immuneACCESS table is reduced to in-frame sequences with V and J assigned. These tables do not hold every clone; where another copy was compared, an unresolved V gene accounts for under half, and the others remain unexplained. This sample has 380,000 or so clones in its table, and roughly 90% of those were observed once. Over 1% of the sample is held by the ten biggest clonotypes. Source material: peripheral blood. The receptors derive from a man aged 35-49 years with acute or convalescent COVID-19.

The chain uses TRBV30 and TRBJ1-1; D may be TRBD1 (5 bases). Deletions cut 1 base from V and 5 bases from J, with 8 bases between. Germline V lookup: CDR1 GTSNPN, CDR2 SVGIG (reference sequence). This CDR3 has 12 residues. In nucleotides, the CDR3 is TGTGCCTGGAGTGAGGGGCGGACTGAAGCTTTCTTT. It codes for CAWSEGRTEAFF.

The chain joins TRBV2 to TRBJ1-4; D is possibly TRBD1 (5 bases). V lost 8 bases and J 7 bases, leaving 14 bases between the germline ends. The CDR3 is 13 amino acids. The germline gives CDR1 SNHLY, CDR2 FYNNEI. This CDR3 is CASLETRGEKLFF. The CDR3 bases are TGTGCCAGCCTCGAGACTAGGGGTGAAAAACTGTTTTTT.

V is TRBV15 and J is TRBJ2-4; no clear D gene. The ends were cut back, 5 bases at V and 0 bases at J, with 8 bases in the middle. The CDR3 is made up of 14 amino acids. CDR1 LNHNV and CDR2 YYDKDF come from the germline V gene (reference sequence). CDR3 sequence (DNA): TGTGCCACCAGCCAACAGTTAGCCAAAAACATTCAGTACTTC. Encoded protein: CATSQQLAKNIQYF. Using reference TRBV15 and TRBJ2-4 for the parts outside the CDR3, the full variable domain is DAMVIQNPRYQVTQFGKPVTLSCSQTLNHNVMYWYQQKSSQAPKLLFHYYDKDFNNEADTPDNFQSRRPNTSFCFLDIRSPGLGDTAMYLCATSQQLAKNIQYFGAGTRLSVL.

The CDR3 DNA reads as TGTGCCAGCAGCCTAGCATTGGCAGACACTGAAGCTTTCTTT. Encoded protein: CASSLALADTEAFF. The chain couples TRBV13 to TRBJ1-1; D unresolved. V lost 5 bases to trimming and J lost 3 bases, with 13 bases between them. CDR1 PRHDT and CDR2 FYEKMQ come from the germline V gene (reference sequence). The CDR3 contains 14 residues.

The J gene is TRBJ1-4, the V gene TRBV6-6; 10 bases line up with TRBD1. Unmatched junction bases numbered 8, after V lost 6 bases and J lost 7 bases. The CDR3 covers 15 residues. Per germline, CDR1 MNHNY and CDR2 SVGAGI (reference sequence). In DNA, the CDR3 is TGTGCCAGCAGGGGGGACAGGGGTTCGACTGAAAAACTGTTTTTT. As protein: CASRGDRGSTEKLFF.

The gene calls are TRBV5-4 and TRBJ1-1, with D perhaps TRBD1 (6 bases). CDR1 is SGHNT and CDR2 is YYREEE in the germline V gene (reference sequence). V shed 4 bases and J shed 4 bases, with 20 bases lying between them. This CDR3 spans 16 amino acids. CDR3 residues: CASSLPRDNRGTEAFF. In nucleotides, the CDR3 is TGTGCCAGCAGCCTCCCCCGGGACAACCGGGGCACTGAAGCTTTCTTT.

The V and J genes are TRBV19 and TRBJ2-7; perhaps TRBD2 as D (7 bases). This CDR3 spans 13 amino acids. V was pared by 7 bases and J by 3 bases, with 13 bases between. Germline V gene sequence: CDR1 LNHDA, CDR2 SQIVND (reference sequence). CDR3 sequence reads: CASKGGAFYEQYF. Written as DNA, the CDR3 is TGTGCCAGTAAGGGGGGGGCATTCTACGAGCAGTACTTC. The whole variable domain, filled in from reference TRBV19 and TRBJ2-7, reads DGGITQSPKYLFRKEGQNVTLSCEQNLNHDAMYWYRQDPGQGLRLIYYSQIVNDFQKGDIAEGYSVSREKKESFPLTVTSAQKNPTAFYLCASKGGAFYEQYFGPGTRLTVT.

This sequence joins TRBV28 and TRBJ1-1; a possible D gene is TRBD1 (6 bases). The germline gives CDR1 MDHEN, CDR2 SYDVKM. V lost 6 bases, J lost 4 bases, and 21 bases lay in between. CDR3 length: 16 residues. The CDR3 here is CASSGSTGSGSTEAFF. DNA for the CDR3: TGTGCCAGCAGCGGATCAACAGGGTCTGGAAGCACTGAAGCTTTCTTT.

This chain links TRBV7-9 with TRBJ2-7, with 8 bases fitting TRBD1. The V gene's germline CDR1 is SEHNR and CDR2 FQNEAQ (reference sequence). J lost 7 bases, V lost 2 bases, and 10 bases had no gene match. This CDR3 has 15 residues. The CDR3: CASSLLQGAEGEQYF. CDR3 nucleotides: TGTGCCAGCAGCTTATTGCAGGGGGCTGAAGGGGAGCAGTACTTC.

The chain joins TRBV5-1 to TRBJ2-1; 13 bases map to TRBD2. CDR1 SGHRS and CDR2 YFSETQ come from the germline V gene. This CDR3 region has 16 residues. V lost 5 bases to trimming and J lost 6 bases; unmatched junction nucleotides: 8. The CDR3: CASSPLAGGPGNEQFF. The CDR3 DNA is TGCGCCAGCAGTCCACTAGCGGGGGGGCCCGGCAATGAGCAGTTCTTC.

The chain joins TRBV5-4 to TRBJ1-1, with 9 bases lining up with TRBD1. The CDR3 covers 15 residues. Unmatched junction bases numbered 11, after V lost 5 bases and J lost 6 bases. Germline V gene data show CDR1 as SGHNT and CDR2 as YYREEE (reference sequence). The CDR3 region has the DNA TGTGCCAGCAGTCGGGGACAGGGAGTATTACCTGAAGCTTTCTTT. Protein sequence: CASSRGQGVLPEAFF.

The rearrangement joins TRBV29-1 to TRBJ2-7; 8 bases fit TRBD1. Germline V gene data show CDR1 as SQVTM and CDR2 as ANQGSEA. Losses at the gene ends were 4 bases for V and 4 bases for J; bases not matched to a gene: 9. The CDR3 loop spans 14 amino acids. In DNA, the CDR3 is TGCAGCGTTGGTTTTGGGACAGGCTATTACGAGCAGTACTTC. Translated, it gives CSVGFGTGYYEQYF.

This chain uses TRBV30 with TRBJ2-1; 10 bases align to TRBD2. Trimming removed 3 bases from V and 4 bases from J; junction bases left unmatched: 6. Looked up from germline, CDR1 is GTSNPN and CDR2 is SVGIG (reference sequence). The CDR3 length is 15 residues. CDR3 bases: TGTGCCTGGAGCCCATCTAGCGGGAGTTACAATGAGCAGTTCTTC. The encoded protein is CAWSPSSGSYNEQFF.

This chain joins TRBV29-1 and TRBJ2-7, with D tentatively TRBD2 (6 bases). V was cut by 6 bases and J by 3 bases, with 15 bases left in between. This CDR3 spans 13 amino acids. The germline V gene encodes CDR1 SQVTM and CDR2 ANQGSEA. The CDR3 loop reads CSVQGGVSYEQYF. Written as DNA, the CDR3 is TGCAGCGTCCAAGGAGGGGTGAGCTACGAGCAGTACTTC.

The chain joins TRBV11-3 to TRBJ2-3; 9 nucleotides agree with TRBD2. J gave up 4 bases and V 4 bases, and 9 bases lay outside the gene matches. The germline V gene has CDR1 SGHNT and CDR2 YENEEA. There are 16 residues in the CDR3. The CDR3 nucleotides read TGTGCCAGCAGCTCGGGTAGCGGGAGATGGGCAGATACGCAGTATTTT. It translates to CASSSGSGRWADTQYF.

The genes are TRBV27 and TRBJ2-4, with 9 bases aligning to TRBD1. V shed 5 bases and J 8 bases; nucleotides not matched to a gene: 16. This CDR3 is 17 amino acids long. The germline gives CDR1 MNHEY, CDR2 SMNVEV (reference sequence). This chain's CDR3 is CASSPQKQGALGDIQYF. DNA of the CDR3: TGTGCCAGCAGTCCACAGAAACAGGGGGCACTTGGGGACATTCAGTACTTC.

The chain is built from TRBV7-2 and TRBJ1-1; D gene ambiguous. V lost 0 bases and J 2 bases, leaving 7 bases between the germline ends. This CDR3 contains 14 residues. Germline V gene lookup returns CDR1 SGHTA and CDR2 FQGNSA. The CDR3 loop reads CASSLAPTNTEAFF. CDR3 DNA sequence: TGTGCCAGCAGCTTAGCCCCGACAAACACTGAAGCTTTCTTT.

This CDR3 reads CASSLGLAGADTQYF. The CDR3 DNA follows: TGTGCCAGCAGCTTGGGACTAGCGGGGGCAGATACGCAGTATTTT. The chain has TRBV7-3 and TRBJ2-3, with TRBD2 matching 14 bases. The germline V gene has CDR1 SGHTA and CDR2 FQGTGA. The CDR3 is 15 residues long. V shed 3 bases and J 4 bases; nucleotides not matched to a gene: 0.

The chain links TRBV7-3 to TRBJ2-5, with 12 nucleotides matching TRBD2. The CDR3 totals 15 residues. Unmatched junction bases numbered 5, after V lost 5 bases and J lost 4 bases. The germline V gene encodes CDR1 SGHTA and CDR2 FQGTGA. DNA of the CDR3: TGTGCCAGCAGCGCTAGCGGGGGGGCCGGAGAGACCCAGTACTTC. Translation gives CASSASGGAGETQYF.

The chain combines TRBV28 with TRBJ1-3, with 7 bases that match TRBD1. The length of the CDR3 is 13 residues. V lost 6 bases and J lost 4; bases outside the gene matches: 3. Looked up from germline, CDR1 is MDHEN and CDR2 is SYDVKM. In DNA form, the CDR3 reads TGTGCCAGCAGAGGACAGGACGGAAACACCATATATTTT. Its protein product is CASRGQDGNTIYF.

The gene calls are TRBV28 and TRBJ2-2, with D possibly being TRBD1 (6 bases). The germline gives CDR1 MDHEN, CDR2 SYDVKM. Trimming removed 11 bases from V and 4 bases from J, with 20 bases in between. This CDR3 contains 15 residues. In DNA, the CDR3 is TGTGCCGCATGGGGCAGGGGCAAATTCACCGGGGAGCTGTTTTTT. Residues: CAAWGRGKFTGELFF.

This chain connects TRBV28 to TRBJ1-5, with a possible D match to TRBD1 (5 bases). V was cut by 6 bases and J by 1 base, with 10 bases left in between. Germline V CDR1 and CDR2: MDHEN, SYDVKM. CDR3 size: 14 residues. CDR3 coding DNA: TGTGCCAGCAGGTTGGGGGGAAGCAATCAGCCCCAGCATTTT. It translates to CASRLGGSNQPQHF.

The genes are TRBV18 and TRBJ2-7, with 10 nucleotides matching TRBD1. The CDR3 is 15 amino acids. Germline V gene lookup returns CDR1 KGHSH and CDR2 LQKENI. Trimming removed 5 bases from V and 5 bases from J; junction bases left unmatched: 9. CDR3 DNA: TGTGCCAGCTCAGCGATCGCGGGACAGGGGAACGAGCAGTACTTC. Its translation is CASSAIAGQGNEQYF. Drawing the rest from reference TRBV18 and TRBJ2-7, the complete variable domain is NAGVMQNPRHLVRRRGQEARLRCSPMKGHSHVYWYRQLPEEGLKFMVYLQKENIIDESGMPKERFSAEFPKEGPSILRIQQVVRGDSAAYFCASSAIAGQGNEQYFGPGTRLTVT.

The chain recombines TRBV7-3 with TRBJ2-1; the match to TRBD2 covers 11 bases. The V gene end was trimmed by 4 bases and the J gene end by 4 bases; junction bases not matched to a gene: 6. Germline CDR1 SGHTA, CDR2 FQGTGA. The CDR3 has 16 residues. The CDR3 coding sequence is TGTGCCAGCAGCTATACCGGGACTAGCGGATACAATGAGCAGTTCTTC. This translates into CASSYTGTSGYNEQFF.